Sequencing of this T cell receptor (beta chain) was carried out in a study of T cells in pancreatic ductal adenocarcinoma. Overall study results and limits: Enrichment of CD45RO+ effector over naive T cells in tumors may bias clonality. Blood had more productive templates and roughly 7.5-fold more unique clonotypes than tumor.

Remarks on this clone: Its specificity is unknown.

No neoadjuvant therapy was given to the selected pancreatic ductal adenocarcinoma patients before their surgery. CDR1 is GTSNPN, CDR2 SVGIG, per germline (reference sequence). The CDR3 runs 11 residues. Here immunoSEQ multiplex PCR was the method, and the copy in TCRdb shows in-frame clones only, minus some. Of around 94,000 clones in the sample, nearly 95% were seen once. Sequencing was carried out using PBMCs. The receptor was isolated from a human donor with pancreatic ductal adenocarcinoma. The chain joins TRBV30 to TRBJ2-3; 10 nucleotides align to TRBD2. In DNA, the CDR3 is TGTGCGGAGGGACTAGCGAACACGCAGTATTTT. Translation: CAEGLANTQYF. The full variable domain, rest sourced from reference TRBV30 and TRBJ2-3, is SQTIHQWPATLVQPVGSPLSLECTVEGTSNPNLYWYRQAAGRGLQLLFYSVGIGQISSEVPQNLSASRPQDRQFILSSKKLLLSDSGFYLCAEGLANTQYFGPGTRLTVL.